This is a list of T cell receptor beta chains from one sample in a study of tumor and adjacent non-tumor tissue in lung cancer. Via MiXCR, TCRdb re-called the multiplex PCR reads, giving one row per CDR3 protein. Of about 110,000 distinct CDR3 sequences detected, approximately 71% appear once; the ten largest clones hold around a third. The source material was lung tumor tissue. The receptors here all came from a woman in her fifties or sixties with non-small cell lung cancer. Each CDR3 is given with its conserved first and last residue. The D gene is left open where the match is weak. Only part of the rows carry a size: once, few, many, or a class if the clone is expanded.

TRBJ2-2 - once TRBV6-2/TRBV6-3 CASSYTQHRANTGELFF TGTGCCAGCAGTTACACACAACATAGGGCCAACACCGGGGAGCTCTTTTTT
TRBJ2-7 TRBD2 - TRBV20-1 CSAKTSETLNEQYF TGCAGTGCTAAAACTAGCGAGACCCTCAACGAGCAGTACTTC
TRBJ1-1 - - TRBV19 CASSTVDKAAEAFF TGTGCCAGTAGTACGGTCGACAAGGCGGCTGAAGCTTTCTTT
TRBJ1-5 - once TRBV11-3 CATSQDMGQPQHF TGTGCCACCAGCCAGGACATGGGTCAGCCCCAGCATTTT
TRBJ2-3 - - TRBV28 CASSRVDTQYF TGTGCCAGTAGTAGGGTCGATACGCAGTATTTT
TRBJ2-7 TRBD1 few TRBV12-3/TRBV12-4 CARSFGTGVGYEQYF TGTGCCAGGAGTTTCGGGACAGGGGTCGGTTACGAGCAGTACTTC
TRBJ1-5 - - TRBV28 CASSLSGDLTRPQHF TGTGCCAGCAGTTTAAGCGGGGACCTTACGCGGCCCCAGCATTTT
TRBJ1-2 - - TRBV11-1 CAYSSQGPLYGYTF TGTGCCTACAGCTCGCAGGGCCCGCTCTATGGCTACACCTTC
TRBJ2-7 TRBD1 - TRBV28 CASSLWTGGTYEQYF TGTGCCAGCAGTTTATGGACAGGGGGCACCTACGAGCAGTACTTC
TRBJ2-1 - - TRBV28 CASNNYREGSEQFF TGTGCCAGCAACAATTACAGGGAAGGGAGTGAGCAGTTCTTC
TRBJ2-1 - - TRBV11-3 CVSSLDMDQQFF TGTGTCAGCAGTTTAGATATGGATCAGCAGTTCTTC
TRBJ1-2 TRBD1 few TRBV14 CARSTGTGNGYTF TGTGCCAGAAGCACCGGGACAGGGAACGGTTACACCTTC
TRBJ1-3 - - TRBV12-3/TRBV12-4 CASRRGDGATIYF TGTGCCAGCAGACGGGGGGATGGAGCCACCATATATTTT
TRBJ1-5 - - TRBV4-3 CANSQDFRGRNQLQHF TGCGCCAACAGCCAAGACTTTAGGGGGAGGAATCAGCTCCAGCATTTT
TRBJ1-5 - - TRBV5-5 CASGYRLSGNQPQHF TGTGCCAGCGGCTATAGATTAAGCGGCAATCAGCCCCAGCATTTT
TRBJ2-5 TRBD2 - TRBV4-3 CASSPSRLAGVQETQYF TGCGCCAGCAGCCCGAGTAGACTAGCGGGGGTCCAAGAGACCCAGTACTTC
TRBJ2-1 - many TRBV29-1 CSGTVFSYNEQFF TGCAGCGGGACAGTTTTCTCCTACAATGAGCAGTTCTTC
TRBJ2-5 TRBD2 - TRBV6-6 CASSKGVVLAGHTQYF TGTGCCAGCAGTAAGGGGGTTGTACTAGCGGGTCACACCCAGTACTTC
TRBJ1-2 - - TRBV4-2 CVSKQDGTSNYGYTF TGTGTCAGCAAGCAGGACGGGACCTCTAACTATGGCTACACCTTC
TRBJ1-4 - few TRBV11-2 CASSQVTGYGERLFF TGTGCCAGCAGTCAAGTTACAGGGTACGGTGAAAGACTGTTTTTT
TRBJ2-3 - once TRBV4-3 CASCQELVGNTDTQYF TGCGCCAGCTGCCAAGAACTAGTGGGGAACACAGATACGCAATATTTT
TRBJ2-7 - many TRBV10-3 CAISEHLEEEFYEQYF TGTGCCATCAGTGAACACCTGGAGGAGGAGTTCTACGAGCAGTACTTC
TRBJ2-3 - many TRBV6-2/TRBV6-3 CASSYRWGDGGPSTDTQYF TGTGCCAGCAGTTACCGATGGGGGGATGGCGGACCCAGCACAGATACGCAGTATTTT
TRBJ1-1 - - TRBV11-2 CASGLEPGLHTEAFF TGTGCCAGCGGCTTAGAACCGGGACTCCACACTGAAGCTTTCTTT
TRBJ1-6 TRBD1 - TRBV28 CASSSEQGGRSYNSLLHF TGTGCCAGCAGTTCCGAACAGGGGGGACGCTCCTATAATTCACTCCTCCACTTT
TRBJ1-1 - - TRBV5-1 CASSLRAGGTEAFF TGCGCCAGCAGCTTGAGGGCGGGGGGCACTGAAGCTTTCTTT
TRBJ1-3 - - TRBV20-1 CSASEGWANIIYF TGCAGTGCTAGTGAGGGTTGGGCAAACATCATATATTTT
TRBJ2-5 - - TRBV24-1 CATSDPGAGIQETQYF TGTGCCACCAGTGACCCCGGGGCAGGCATCCAAGAGACCCAGTACTTC
TRBJ1-5 - - TRBV20-1 CNAGSINQPQHF TGCAATGCTGGGTCAATCAATCAGCCCCAGCATTTT
TRBJ1-1 TRBD1 - TRBV6-2/TRBV6-3 CASSYSGTVLVAEAFF TGTGCTAGCAGTTACTCCGGGACAGTCTTAGTAGCTGAAGCTTTCTTT
TRBJ2-7 - - TRBV7-9 CASSLESVSYEQYF TGTGCCAGCAGCTTAGAGTCCGTCTCCTACGAGCAGTACTTC
TRBJ2-2 - - TRBV5-4 CACDFGRATGELFF TGTGCCTGCGATTTTGGCAGGGCCACCGGGGAGTTGTTTTTT
TRBJ2-3 - - TRBV7-2 CAISLAIGGLGDTQYF TGTGCCATCAGCTTAGCAATCGGGGGACTTGGAGATACGCAGTATTTT
TRBJ2-2 - many TRBV20-1 CSARDSRGVGELFF TGCAGTGCTAGAGATAGTCGGGGAGTCGGGGAGCTGTTTTTT
TRBJ1-1 - - TRBV11-2 CATSLARGNAEVFF TGTGCCACTAGCTTAGCGCGGGGAAACGCTGAAGTTTTCTTT
TRBJ2-4 - many TRBV6-1 CASSEEGRGAKNIQYF TGTGCCAGCAGTGAAGAGGGTCGGGGAGCCAAAAACATTCAGTACTTC
TRBJ2-7 TRBD1 - TRBV20-1 CSATRDRVPYEQYF TGCAGTGCTACCCGGGACAGGGTCCCTTACGAGCAGTACTTC
TRBJ2-1 - - TRBV5-4 CASSQGGRGSNNELFF TGTGCCAGCAGCCAGGGGGGGAGGGGTTCGAACAATGAGCTGTTCTTC
TRBJ1-5 - - TRBV12-5 CASGEQLFNSNQPQHF TGTGCTAGTGGGGAACAGCTTTTTAATAGCAATCAGCCTCAGCATTTT
TRBJ2-1 - many TRBV20-1 CSARDDHRSYNEQFF TGCAGTGCTAGAGATGACCACCGCTCCTACAATGAGCAGTTCTTC
TRBJ2-2 TRBD2 - TRBV11-1 CANRPRLAGESTWELFF TGTGCCAACAGACCGCGACTAGCGGGAGAATCCACCTGGGAGCTGTTTTTT
TRBJ2-5 TRBD2 - TRBV6-2/TRBV6-3 CASSSLAGGETQYF TGTGCCAGCAGTAGTCTAGCGGGAGGAGAGACCCAGTACTTC
TRBJ1-2 - - TRBV11-2 CASITLWGTTGINYGYTF TGTGCCAGCATTACTCTATGGGGTACCACAGGAATTAACTATGGCTACACCTTC
TRBJ2-1 - - TRBV20-1 CSSRAAGPPLNFYNEQLF TGTAGTTCTAGAGCAGCGGGTCCACCCCTTAACTTCTACAATGAGCAGCTCTTC
TRBJ1-6 - many TRBV5-5 CASRPSPQQGGSPLHF TGTGCCAGCAGACCTTCCCCCCAACAGGGCGGTTCACCCCTCCACTTT
TRBJ2-6 - - TRBV4-3 CTSSHLQGDGTNVLTF TGCACCAGCAGCCATCTACAGGGTGATGGGACCAACGTCCTGACTTTC
TRBJ2-7 - once TRBV11-2 CPSSRDRGEYEQYF TGTCCCAGCAGTCGGGACCGCGGAGAATACGAGCAGTACTTC
TRBJ2-3 TRBD2 - TRBV20-1 CSASKRGFTDTQYF TGCAGTGCTTCCAAGCGGGGGTTTACAGATACGCAGTATTTT
TRBJ1-1 - few TRBV20-1 CSAGDFLTEAFF TGCAGCGCAGGGGACTTTCTCACTGAAGCTTTCTTT
TRBJ1-1 - - TRBV6-5 CAGSYQIGLQAFF TGTGCAGGCAGCTACCAAATCGGACTCCAAGCTTTCTTT
TRBJ2-1 TRBD1 - TRBV14 CASSSDRNGEKFF TGTGCCAGCAGCTCGGACAGGAATGGCGAGAAGTTCTTC
TRBJ2-5 - - TRBV5-6 CASRFTCISGETQYF TGTGCCAGCAGGTTCACATGCATCAGTGGAGAGACCCAGTACTTC
TRBJ1-6 - - TRBV11-2 CASSSDPGASPLHF TGTGCCAGCAGCTCAGACCCAGGGGCCTCACCCCTCCATTTT
TRBJ2-3 - few TRBV5-5 CASSPRSRRADTQYF TGTGCCAGCAGCCCACGTAGCCGGAGGGCCGATACGCAGTATTTT
TRBJ2-5 - few TRBV7-9 CASSLEVWEETQYF TGTGCCAGCAGCTTAGAGGTTTGGGAAGAGACCCAGTACTTC